These T cell receptor beta chains were read from a single sample in a study of T-cell reconstitution after alpha-beta-depleted transplantation in children. Each CDR3 protein gets one entry after TCRdb re-called the PCR reads with MiXCR. This table holds around 480,000 distinct CDR3 sequences, about 31% found once. The starting material was PBMCs from the stem cell graft donor, obtained from the stem cell graft. All receptors come from a human donor who donated a stem cell graft to a child with aplastic anemia. Each CDR3 is given with its conserved first and last residue. D genes are given only for firm matches. Clone sizes are given selectively: once, few, many, or a class where the clone is expanded.

D gene,J gene,V gene,clone size,CDR3 protein,CDR3 DNA
-,TRBJ1-1,TRBV9,-,CASSVGSGSTEAFF,TGTGCCAGCAGCGTAGGTTCAGGGAGCACTGAAGCTTTCTTT
-,TRBJ2-7,TRBV28,few,CASSFPGPAQYF,TGTGCCAGCAGTTTTCCGGGCCCGGCGCAGTACTTC
-,TRBJ2-3,TRBV3-1,-,CASSQMGVISDTQYF,TGTGCCAGCAGCCAGATGGGAGTCATTTCAGATACGCAGTATTTT
TRBD2,TRBJ2-5,TRBV20-1,few,CSARRTSGSTVGTQYF,TGCAGTGCTAGGAGGACTAGCGGGAGTACCGTTGGGACCCAGTACTTC
TRBD2,TRBJ2-2,TRBV6-2/TRBV6-3,-,CASSRTSGNTGELFF,TGTGCCAGCAGTAGGACTAGCGGCAACACCGGGGAGCTGTTTTTT
-,TRBJ2-7,TRBV7-6,-,CASSLEDNLYEQYF,TGTGCCAGCAGCTTAGAGGATAATCTGTACGAGCAGTACTTC
TRBD1,TRBJ2-7,TRBV7-2,-,CASSLVGTERTEQYF,TGTGCCAGCAGCCTCGTAGGGACAGAGAGAACCGAGCAGTACTTC
-,TRBJ1-1,TRBV20-1,few,CSATAGTPDLNTEAFF,TGCAGTGCTACCGCCGGGACCCCGGATTTGAACACTGAAGCTTTCTTT
TRBD2,TRBJ2-1,TRBV30,-,CAWTALSGSSYNEQFF,TGTGCCTGGACCGCCCTGAGCGGGAGCTCCTACAATGAGCAGTTCTTC
TRBD1,TRBJ1-5,TRBV6-2/TRBV6-3,-,CASSYGDRFYQPQHF,TGTGCCAGCAGTTATGGGGACAGATTTTATCAGCCCCAGCATTTT
-,TRBJ2-5,TRBV9,once,CASSPRPDQAPQYF,TGTGCCAGCAGCCCTCGACCGGATCAGGCGCCCCAGTACTTC
-,TRBJ2-5,TRBV15,-,CATSRDGLYGETQYF,TGTGCCACCAGCAGAGACGGACTTTATGGGGAGACCCAGTACTTC
-,TRBJ2-1,TRBV24-1,-,CATSDPSEGLSGNEQFF,TGTGCCACCAGTGATCCATCCGAAGGGTTATCCGGGAATGAGCAGTTCTTC
TRBD1,TRBJ1-2,TRBV29-1,-,CSVSPGQINYGYTF,TGCAGCGTTTCCCCGGGACAGATCAACTATGGCTACACCTTC
TRBD2,TRBJ2-7,TRBV5-1,-,CASSQWGGGEQYF,TGCGCCAGCAGTCAGTGGGGGGGAGGCGAGCAGTACTTC
TRBD1,TRBJ2-3,TRBV12-3/TRBV12-4,once,CASSDPGQGFPTQYF,TGTGCCAGCAGTGACCCGGGACAGGGTTTTCCCACGCAGTATTTT
-,TRBJ1-1,TRBV19,few,CASSIQKARTAFF,TGTGCCAGTAGTATCCAGAAGGCCCGAACAGCTTTCTTT
TRBD1,TRBJ1-1,TRBV6-1,few,CANPGGHTEAFF,TGTGCCAACCCAGGGGGCCACACTGAAGCTTTCTTT
TRBD1,TRBJ2-7,TRBV10-2,few,CASSEETGSYEQYF,TGCGCCAGCAGTGAGGAGACAGGGTCTTACGAGCAGTACTTC
-,TRBJ1-6,TRBV7-8,few,CASSTTTNSPLHF,TGTGCCAGCAGCACGACAACTAATTCACCCCTCCACTTT
-,TRBJ1-1,TRBV12-3/TRBV12-4,-,CASSPQTGFAEAFF,TGTGCCAGCAGCCCCCAAACAGGGTTTGCTGAAGCTTTCTTT
-,TRBJ1-1,TRBV29-1,few,CSVESGSTTEAFF,TGCAGCGTTGAATCAGGGAGTACCACTGAAGCTTTCTTT
TRBD2,TRBJ2-5,TRBV20-1,few,CSARPSRLAGQETQYF,TGCAGTGCTAGACCCTCTCGACTAGCGGGCCAAGAGACCCAGTACTTC
-,TRBJ1-4,TRBV6-5,-,CASSYLSGEKLFF,TGTGCCAGCAGTTACCTCTCTGGAGAAAAACTGTTTTTT
-,TRBJ2-2,TRBV27,-,CASGRQENTGELFF,TGTGCCAGCGGTAGACAGGAGAACACCGGGGAGCTGTTTTTT
TRBD2,TRBJ2-1,TRBV20-1,-,CSATGTSGSQAFSEQFF,TGCAGTGCTACCGGGACTAGCGGGAGTCAGGCATTTAGTGAGCAGTTCTTC
TRBD1,TRBJ1-5,TRBV7-8,-,CASRPRGGGGPQHF,TGTGCCAGCAGGCCCAGGGGGGGAGGCGGGCCCCAGCATTTT
TRBD1,TRBJ1-1,TRBV20-1,few,CSAGIYGTGVLFPEAFF,TGCAGTGCCGGAATATATGGGACAGGGGTATTATTTCCTGAAGCTTTCTTT
-,TRBJ1-4,TRBV20-1,-,CSARDLKQSNNEKLFF,TGCAGTGCTAGAGACCTTAAACAGAGTAATAATGAAAAACTGTTTTTT
TRBD1,TRBJ1-6,TRBV12-3/TRBV12-4,few,CASRPGTAGWPLHF,TGTGCCAGCAGGCCCGGGACAGCGGGTTGGCCCCTCCACTTT
TRBD2,TRBJ2-1,TRBV18,-,CASSPLGLAYEQFF,TGTGCCAGCTCACCACTGGGACTAGCCTATGAGCAGTTCTTC
TRBD2,TRBJ2-1,TRBV27,-,CASSSNSGGSYNEQFF,TGTGCCAGCAGTTCCAATAGCGGGGGCTCCTACAATGAGCAGTTCTTC
-,TRBJ2-1,TRBV20-1,few,CSAREQSYNEQFF,TGCAGTGCTAGGGAGCAGTCCTACAATGAGCAGTTCTTC
-,TRBJ1-1,TRBV7-2,few,CASSLTGTANTEAFF,TGTGCCAGCAGCTTAACAGGGACGGCGAACACTGAAGCTTTCTTT
TRBD1,TRBJ2-7,TRBV6-2/TRBV6-3,few,CASSRGTGFYEQYF,TGTGCCAGCAGTAGGGGGACAGGGTTCTACGAGCAGTACTTC
TRBD1,TRBJ2-7,TRBV6-2/TRBV6-3,-,CASSSHRSRGMFYEQYF,TGTGCCAGCAGTTCTCACCGAAGCAGGGGGATGTTCTACGAGCAGTACTTC
-,TRBJ1-2,TRBV19,-,CASSIWINYGYTF,TGTGCCAGTAGTATTTGGATTAACTATGGCTACACCTTC
TRBD1,TRBJ1-1,TRBV29-1,few,CSVGTGVMNTEAFF,TGCAGCGTAGGGACAGGGGTAATGAACACTGAAGCTTTCTTT
-,TRBJ2-7,TRBV5-6,-,CASSFLYPTSYEQYF,TGTGCCAGCAGCTTTCTGTACCCGACCTCCTACGAGCAGTACTTC
TRBD1,TRBJ2-7,TRBV11-1,-,CASSRTLTDRARSYEQYF,TGTGCCAGCAGTCGAACCCTAACGGACAGGGCGCGATCCTACGAGCAGTACTTC
TRBD1,TRBJ1-1,TRBV15,-,CATSSRTGNTEAFF,TGTGCCACCAGCTCCCGGACAGGGAACACTGAAGCTTTCTTT